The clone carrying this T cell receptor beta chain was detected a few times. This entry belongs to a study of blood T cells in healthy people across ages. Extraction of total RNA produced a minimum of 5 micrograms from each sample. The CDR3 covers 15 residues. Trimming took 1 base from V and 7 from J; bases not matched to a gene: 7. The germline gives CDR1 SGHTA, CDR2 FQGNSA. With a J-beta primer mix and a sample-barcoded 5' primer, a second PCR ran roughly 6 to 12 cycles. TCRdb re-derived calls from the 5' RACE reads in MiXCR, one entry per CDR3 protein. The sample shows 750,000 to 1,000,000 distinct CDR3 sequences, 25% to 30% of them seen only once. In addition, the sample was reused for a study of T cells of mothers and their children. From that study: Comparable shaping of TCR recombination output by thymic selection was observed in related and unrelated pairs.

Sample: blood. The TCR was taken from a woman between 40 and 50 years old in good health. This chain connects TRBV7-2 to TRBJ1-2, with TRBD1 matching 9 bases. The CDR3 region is CASSLGGQGKTGYTF. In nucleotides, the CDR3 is TGTGCCAGCAGCTTAGGTGGACAGGGGAAGACTGGCTACACCTTC.